The entry below describes one T cell receptor (beta chain). Antigen unknown. The data belong to a study of cytomegalovirus exposure and HLA in healthy donors. Study-wide points: By HLA locus, TCR association rates varied in a later analysis, with DRB1 showing the most and HLA-C the fewest. Beyond CMV serostatus, there was no information to go on about immune exposure. Trimming of TCR beta V- and J-genes showed a link, identified in a later analysis, to a missense DCLRE1C variant.

V was clipped by 2 bases and J by 0 bases; unmatched bases: 5. The CDR3 is 16 residues long. The germline gives CDR1 KGHSH, CDR2 LQKENI. Researchers ran the PCR with 60 Vbeta and 13 Jbeta primers. The table came from immunoSEQ multiplex PCR; TCRdb's copy has only in-frame clones and leaves some out. Found here are roughly 120,000 clones, about four fifths of them singletons; the top ten hold 2% to 2.5%. Material: PBMCs. This chain links TRBV18 with TRBJ1-1; 8 bases fit TRBD1. This TCR derives from a man younger than 35 in good health and CMV-seronegative. The CDR3 region is CASSPSGGLLNTEAFF. The CDR3 DNA follows: TGTGCCAGCTCACCATCAGGGGGCCTCTTGAACACTGAAGCTTTCTTT.